One sample yielded the 16 T cell receptor beta chains listed below, sequenced in a study of blood T cell repertoires in COVID-19. Sequencing used immunoSEQ multiplex PCR; TCRdb keeps in-frame clones, though not all of them. The table lists roughly 500,000 clones, 85% to 90% of them singletons. The sample was peripheral blood. These receptors were obtained from a man younger than 35 with COVID-19, enrolled during active disease.

For this clone: Other nucleotide sequences from this sample produce the same CDR3. This rearrangement joins TRBV18 to TRBJ2-7; possible D gene TRBD1, 5 bases. Germline lookup yields CDR1 KGHSH and CDR2 LQKENI. The CDR3 extends over 12 amino acids. Trimming shortened V by 6 bases and J by 3 bases, and 9 bases separated the two germline ends. CDR3 in DNA: TGTGCCAGCTCCACAACAGGCTACGAGCAGTACTTC. Residues: CASSTTGYEQYF. The full variable domain, its missing parts supplied by reference TRBV18 and TRBJ2-7, is NAGVMQNPRHLVRRRGQEARLRCSPMKGHSHVYWYRQLPEEGLKFMVYLQKENIIDESGMPKERFSAEFPKEGPSILRIQQVVRGDSAAYFCASSTTGYEQYFGPGTRLTVT.

This clone was recorded once. V gene TRBV20-1 combines with J gene TRBJ2-5, with a possible D match to TRBD1 (5 bases). From germline, CDR1 is DFQATT and CDR2 SNEGSKA (reference sequence). Trimming took 3 bases from V and 3 from J, leaving 11 bases between them. The CDR3 extends over 13 amino acids. Here the CDR3 DNA reads TGCAGTGCTAGTAGTAGGGGAAAAGAGACCCAGTACTTC. It specifies CSASSRGKETQYF.

The chain recombines TRBV5-8 with TRBJ1-6, with D possibly matching TRBD1 (6 bases). Trimming pared 4 bases from V and 5 bases from J, leaving 10 bases between. The CDR3 consists of 14 residues. Germline V gene data show CDR1 as SGHTS and CDR2 as YDEGEE. CDR3 in amino acids: CASSNRQDNSPLHF. In DNA form, the CDR3 reads TGTGCCAGCAGCAATCGACAGGATAATTCACCCCTCCACTTT.

The rearrangement uses TRBV2 and TRBJ2-2, with TRBD1 matching over 12 bases. Losses at the gene ends were 6 bases for V and 6 bases for J; bases not matched to a gene: 11. This CDR3 contains 17 residues. Germline V lookup: CDR1 SNHLY, CDR2 FYNNEI. The CDR3 here is CASRAIWDRGRAGELFF. In DNA form, the CDR3 reads TGTGCCAGCAGAGCGATTTGGGACAGGGGGCGCGCCGGGGAGCTGTTTTTT.

The chain carries TRBV18 and TRBJ2-5; perhaps TRBD1 as D (5 bases). V lost 3 bases and J 3 bases, leaving 14 bases between the germline ends. Germline CDR1 reads KGHSH; CDR2 reads LQKENI. There are 15 residues in the CDR3. CDR3: CASSPGQRGKETQYF. The CDR3, as DNA: TGTGCCAGCTCACCTGGGCAAAGGGGAAAAGAGACCCAGTACTTC.

V usage is TRBV7-9 and J usage is TRBJ2-1; 10 bases line up with TRBD2. From germline, CDR1 is SEHNR and CDR2 FQNEAQ (reference sequence). The junction had 7 bases not matched to a gene; V was cut back by 6 bases and J by 5 bases. The CDR3 sequence is 15 residues long. The CDR3: CASSYRTSGNNEQFF. CDR3 in DNA: TGTGCCAGCAGTTATCGGACTAGCGGCAACAATGAGCAGTTCTTC.

This chain links TRBV5-1 with TRBJ2-1; TRBD1 matches at 10 bases. With 5 bases clipped from V and 8 bases from J, the junction kept 13 bases outside the gene matches. The CDR3 has 16 residues. From germline, CDR1 is SGHRS and CDR2 YFSETQ. The CDR3 nucleotides are TGCGCCAGCAGACCTAGTGCGGGACAGGGGCTCGATGAGCAGTTCTTC. It specifies CASRPSAGQGLDEQFF.

The chain recombines TRBV10-2 with TRBJ2-7; 10 nucleotides agree with TRBD1. Germline CDR1 is WSHSY and CDR2 is SAAADI. The CDR3 is made up of 13 amino acids. V gave up 8 bases and J gave up 4 bases; unmatched junction bases: 5. The CDR3 reads CASRGQGGYEQYF. The CDR3 DNA is TGCGCCAGCCGAGGACAGGGGGGATACGAGCAGTACTTC.

V and J are TRBV18 and TRBJ1-1, with 9 bases aligning to TRBD1. V lost 4 bases and J lost 5; bases outside the gene matches: 8. Germline loops: CDR1 KGHSH, CDR2 LQKENI. CDR3 size: 15 residues. CDR3 bases: TGTGCCAGCTCACTCCCCCCCGGACAGGGGACTGAAGCTTTCTTT. It encodes CASSLPPGQGTEAFF.

V gene TRBV11-2 combines with J gene TRBJ2-7, with D uncertain. The CDR3 sequence is 14 residues long. From germline, CDR1 is SGHAT and CDR2 FQNNGV. V lost 3 bases, J lost 0 bases, and 9 bases lay in between. CDR3 residues: CASSFSSSSYEQYF. CDR3 DNA sequence: TGTGCCAGCAGCTTCTCTTCTAGCTCCTACGAGCAGTACTTC.

This clone was counted a single time. This chain connects TRBV27 to TRBJ1-6, with D uncertain. Trimming removed 3 bases at V and 5 bases at J, with 5 bases between. Germline V lookup: CDR1 MNHEY, CDR2 SMNVEV (reference sequence). The CDR3 loop spans 13 amino acids. The CDR3 here is CASSFYDNSPLHF. CDR3 bases: TGTGCCAGCAGTTTCTATGATAATTCACCCCTCCACTTT.

This chain links TRBV25-1 with TRBJ2-1; TRBD2 aligns across 13 bases. This CDR3 has 15 residues. Germline trimming cut 10 bases from V and 8 bases from J; bases unmatched to any gene: 11. Germline V CDR1 and CDR2: MGHDK, SYGVNS. Written as DNA, the CDR3 is TGTGCCACCTCATTCACTAGCGGGAGGGCGGATGAGCAGTTCTTC. Translation: CATSFTSGRADEQFF.

The J gene is TRBJ2-1, the V gene TRBV7-2; 9 positions match TRBD1. Per the germline V gene, CDR1 is SGHTA and CDR2 is FQGNSA. This CDR3 contains 16 residues. V was pared by 5 bases and J by 2 bases, with 7 bases of the junction left unmatched. As DNA, the CDR3 is TGTGCCAGCAGCATAACCGGGACAGGGACCTACAATGAGCAGTTCTTC. Translation gives CASSITGTGTYNEQFF.

The J gene is TRBJ2-1, the V gene TRBV19; 9 positions agree with TRBD2. The length of the CDR3 is 17 residues. V was clipped by 3 bases and J by 0 bases; unmatched bases: 6. CDR1 and CDR2 (germline): LNHDA, SQIVND (reference sequence). CDR3 bases: TGTGCCAGTAGTATGGGGGGACTAGCTTTCTCCTACAATGAGCAGTTCTTC. Its translation is CASSMGGLAFSYNEQFF. Together with reference TRBV19 and TRBJ2-1, the CDR3 gives the full variable domain: DGGITQSPKYLFRKEGQNVTLSCEQNLNHDAMYWYRQDPGQGLRLIYYSQIVNDFQKGDIAEGYSVSREKKESFPLTVTSAQKNPTAFYLCASSMGGLAFSYNEQFFGPGTRLTVL.

The chain couples TRBV2 to TRBJ1-1; 7 nucleotides align to TRBD1. Germline CDR1 reads SNHLY; CDR2 reads FYNNEI. V dropped 6 bases and J dropped 7; count of bases not matched to a gene: 8. The CDR3 consists of 13 residues. Here the CDR3 reads CASRQGPAGEAFF. CDR3 DNA sequence: TGTGCCAGCAGACAGGGGCCCGCTGGTGAAGCTTTCTTT. Using reference TRBV2 and TRBJ1-1 for the parts outside the CDR3, the full variable domain is EPEVTQTPSHQVTQMGQEVILRCVPISNHLYFYWYRQILGQKVEFLVSFYNNEISEKSEIFDDQFSVERPDGSNFTLKIRSTKLEDSAMYFCASRQGPAGEAFFGQGTRLTVV.

The J gene is TRBJ1-6, the V gene TRBV23-1; TRBD1 is a possible D gene (5 bases). TRBV23-1 counts as an open reading frame of uncertain function. The CDR3 totals 16 residues. Trimming pared 3 bases from V and 13 bases from J, leaving 22 bases between. CDR3 amino acids: CASSHAVGRVEAPLHF. The CDR3 DNA follows: TGCGCCAGCAGTCACGCCGTGGGCAGGGTAGAGGCGCCCCTCCACTTT.